These 2 T cell receptor beta chains share one sample of origin, sequenced in a study of blood T cell repertoires in COVID-19. Assay used: immunoSEQ multiplex PCR; TCRdb lists only in-frame clones, some missing. The sample carries some 240,000 clones, 70% to 85% recorded once. Sequencing was done on a sample of peripheral blood. These receptors were taken from a man between 50 and 59 years old with active or convalescent COVID-19.

The chain joins TRBV28 to TRBJ1-2; TRBD1 matches at 7 bases. This CDR3 contains 13 residues. Trimming at V came to 2 bases and at J to 5 bases, leaving 2 bases not matched to a gene. The germline gives CDR1 MDHEN, CDR2 SYDVKM. CDR3 sequence: CASSLGRGYGYTF. DNA for the CDR3: TGTGCCAGCAGTTTAGGCAGGGGGTATGGCTACACCTTC.

The chain joins TRBV5-1 to TRBJ2-3; D remains unclear. The CDR3 spans 17 residues. In germline, CDR1 is SGHRS, CDR2 YFSETQ. Between the trimmed V and J ends, which lost 0 bases and 0 bases, there was a span of 14 bases. CDR3 sequence reads: CASSLGILPPSTDTQYF. The CDR3 DNA follows: TGCGCCAGCAGCTTGGGTATTCTCCCTCCTAGCACAGATACGCAGTATTTT.